This T cell receptor (beta chain) was profiled in a study of PD-L1 blockade in urothelial cancer. Study as a whole: Blood was subjected to analysis at 3 weeks (second dose) and 6 weeks following treatment start.

The CDR3 runs to 15 residues. V was pared by 4 bases and J by 5 bases, with 9 bases of the junction left unmatched. The germline V gene has CDR1 MDHEN and CDR2 SYDVKM. Study results and limitations: Durable benefit was linked to greater 3-week expansion of tumor-associated blood clones.

Sample time point: pretreatment peripheral blood. This clone occurred a few times. The antigen is not known. Sequenced by immunoSEQ multiplex PCR; TCRdb stores in-frame clones only, minus some. The table has approximately 90,000 clones, over 65% seen once; the top ten hold around 14%. The clonotype originates from a man between 60 and 75 years old with urothelial cancer. Sequenced material: PBMCs, taken around atezolizumab (anti-PD-L1) treatment. This chain joins TRBV28 and TRBJ2-7, with TRBD2 matching 9 bases. The CDR3 nucleotides are TGTGCCAGCAGTTCGCTTAGCGGGAGAGTCGACGAGCAGTACTTC. It specifies CASSSLSGRVDEQYF. Filled out from reference TRBV28 and TRBJ2-7, the complete variable domain reads DVKVTQSSRYLVKRTGEKVFLECVQDMDHENMFWYRQDPGLGLRLIYFSYDVKMKEKGDIPEGYSVSREKKERFSLILESASTNQTSMYLCASSSLSGRVDEQYFGPGTRLTVT.